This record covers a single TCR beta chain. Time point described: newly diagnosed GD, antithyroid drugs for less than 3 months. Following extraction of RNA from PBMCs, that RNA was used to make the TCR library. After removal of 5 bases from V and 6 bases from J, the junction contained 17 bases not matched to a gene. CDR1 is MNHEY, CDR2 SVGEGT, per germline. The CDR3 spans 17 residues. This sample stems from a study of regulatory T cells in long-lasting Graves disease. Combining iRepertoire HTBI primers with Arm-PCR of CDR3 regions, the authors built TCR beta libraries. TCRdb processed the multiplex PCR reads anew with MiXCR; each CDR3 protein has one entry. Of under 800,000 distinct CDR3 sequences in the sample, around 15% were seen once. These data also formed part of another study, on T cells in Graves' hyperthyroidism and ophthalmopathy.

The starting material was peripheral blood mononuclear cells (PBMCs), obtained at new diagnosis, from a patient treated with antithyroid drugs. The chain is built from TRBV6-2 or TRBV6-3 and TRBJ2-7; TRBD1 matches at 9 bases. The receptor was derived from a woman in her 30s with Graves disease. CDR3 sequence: CASSPKKSRQGEVEQYF. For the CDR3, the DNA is TGTGCCAGCAGTCCCAAGAAATCAAGACAGGGGGAGGTCGAGCAGTACTTC.